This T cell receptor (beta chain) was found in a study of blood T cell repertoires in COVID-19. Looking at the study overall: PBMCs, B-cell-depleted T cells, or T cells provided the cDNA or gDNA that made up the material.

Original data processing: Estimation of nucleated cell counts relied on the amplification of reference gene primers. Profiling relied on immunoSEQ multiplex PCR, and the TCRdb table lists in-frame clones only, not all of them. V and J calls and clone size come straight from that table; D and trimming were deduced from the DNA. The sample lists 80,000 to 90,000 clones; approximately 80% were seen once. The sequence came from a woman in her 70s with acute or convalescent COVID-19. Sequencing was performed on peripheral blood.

DNA of the CDR3: TGCGCCAGCAGCTTTTGGCAGGGGAACACTGAAGCTTTCTTT. Amino acid sequence: CASSFWQGNTEAFF. The V call is TRBV5-1, the J call TRBJ1-1, with D possibly matching TRBD1 (5 bases). Germline V gene lookup returns CDR1 SGHRS and CDR2 YFSETQ. The CDR3 is 14 residues long. Trimming took 2 bases from V and 1 from J, leaving 9 bases between them. The full variable domain, its missing parts supplied by reference TRBV5-1 and TRBJ1-1, is KAGVTQTPRYLIKTRGQQVTLSCSPISGHRSVSWYQQTPGQGLQFLFEYFSETQRNKGNFPGRFSGRQFSNSRSEMNVSTLELGDSALYLCASSFWQGNTEAFFGQGTRLTVV.